These 13 T cell receptor beta chains were all obtained from the same sample, sequenced in a study of metastatic and nonmetastatic thyroid tumors. Through MiXCR, TCRdb re-clonotyped the PCR reads. The sample includes around 32,000 clones, 7.4% of them seen just once. Each patient went into thyroid surgery without having received any treatment. The sequenced sample consisted of blood. The receptors originated from a female donor with papillary thyroid cancer or a benign thyroid nodule (not recorded which). Some clones in this sample may be carry-over from other donors' samples.

This clone came up many times. The rearrangement links TRBV5-1 to TRBJ2-3; either TRBD1 or TRBD2 may fit D (5 bases each). Germline V gives CDR1 SGHRS, CDR2 YFSETQ. The V end was cut by 0 bases, the J end by 2 bases, with 7 bases between. CDR3 length: 14 residues. The CDR3 loop is CASSLGGITDTQYF. The CDR3 DNA is TGCGCCAGCAGCTTGGGGGGGATCACAGATACGCAGTATTTT.

This clone came up many times. This chain joins TRBV18 and TRBJ1-2, with 12 positions matching TRBD1. V lost 5 bases, J lost 3 bases, and 10 bases stayed unmatched. Per the germline V gene, CDR1 is KGHSH and CDR2 is LQKENI. The length of the CDR3 is 17 residues. The CDR3 bases are TGTGCCAGCTCAGGTCCCGGGACAGGGGGCGAATACTATGGCTACACCTTC. Encoded protein: CASSGPGTGGEYYGYTF.

The sample holds many counts of this clone. The CDR3 DNA is TGTGCCAGCAGCCTCGGGACAGGGGATTCACCCCTCCACTTT. It specifies CASSLGTGDSPLHF. The genes are TRBV3-1 and TRBJ1-6, with 10 bases that match TRBD1. The CDR3 length is 14 residues. In germline, CDR1 is LGHDT, CDR2 YNNKEL (reference sequence). Germline trimming cut 4 bases from V and 8 bases from J; bases unmatched to any gene: 2.

There are many counts of this clone. This sequence joins TRBV20-1 and TRBJ2-7; possibly TRBD2 for D (6 bases). Germline CDR1 is DFQATT and CDR2 is SNEGSKA (reference sequence). V was trimmed by 0 bases and J by 2 bases, leaving 14 bases between them. The CDR3 is 15 amino acids. CDR3 in DNA: TGCAGTGCTAGAGATCCGACTAGTCATCCCTACGAGCAGTACTTC. This sequence encodes CSARDPTSHPYEQYF.

This clone occurred many times. The chain recombines TRBV28 with TRBJ2-6; no firm D call. V dropped 3 bases and J dropped 1 base, with 10 bases sitting between them. The CDR3 is made up of 16 amino acids. CDR1 is MDHEN, CDR2 SYDVKM, per germline. The CDR3 bases are TGTGCCAGCAGTTTGGCACGGGTTTCTGGGGCCAACGTCCTGACTTTC. Translating it yields CASSLARVSGANVLTF.

There are many counts of this clone. The chain links TRBV10-1 to TRBJ2-1; D possibly corresponds to TRBD2 (7 bases). CDR3 length: 15 residues. Trimming left V 5 bases short and J 8 bases short, with 19 bases between. Germline V gene data show CDR1 as WNHNN and CDR2 as SYGVQD (reference sequence). CDR3 residues: CASSPTPGAGDEQFF. The CDR3 DNA follows: TGCGCCAGCAGTCCCACTCCGGGGGCGGGGGATGAGCAGTTCTTC.

This clone was picked up many times. Given a much more abundant clone one base away, this may be a read error. The CDR3 here is CASSSSRGHSEANVLTF. CDR3 DNA: TGTGCCAGCAGTTCCAGCAGGGGCCACTCTGAGGCCAACGTCCTGACTTTC. The chain has TRBV6-5 and TRBJ2-6, with D perhaps matching TRBD1 (6 bases). The CDR3 is 17 residues long. CDR1 and CDR2 (germline): MNHEY, SVGAGI.

This clone was observed many times. CDR3 sequence: CASSLGGRTYDNTIYF. The CDR3 DNA reads TGTGCCAGCAGTTTGGGGGGTAGGACCTACGATAACACCATATATTTT. This sequence joins TRBV28 and TRBJ1-3; D might be TRBD1 (5 bases). The CDR3 runs to 16 residues. CDR1 and CDR2 from the germline V gene are MDHEN and SYDVKM. V lost 3 bases, J lost 7 bases, and 19 bases lay in between.

This clone showed up many times. This chain links TRBV28 with TRBJ1-2; possibly TRBD1 for D (5 bases). Germline V CDR1 and CDR2: MDHEN, SYDVKM. The CDR3 has 13 amino acids. V was cut by 6 bases and J by 4 bases, with 12 bases left in between. CDR3 protein: CASSQDSFYGYTF. CDR3 nucleotide sequence: TGTGCCAGCAGCCAAGACAGTTTCTATGGCTACACCTTC.

The rearrangement links TRBV20-1 to TRBJ2-1; D possibly corresponds to TRBD1 (6 bases). Germline V lookup: CDR1 DFQATT, CDR2 SNEGSKA (reference sequence). The CDR3 runs 14 residues. V gave up 4 bases and J gave up 2 bases, with 12 bases separating them. Here the CDR3 reads CSAKGTWAYNEQFF. The CDR3 DNA follows: TGCAGTGCTAAGGGGACATGGGCCTACAATGAGCAGTTCTTC.

This clone came up many times. V usage is TRBV20-1 and J usage is TRBJ2-6; 8 nucleotides line up with TRBD2. From germline, CDR1 is DFQATT and CDR2 SNEGSKA (reference sequence). V lost 1 base, J lost 0 bases, and 8 bases stayed unmatched. The length of the CDR3 is 18 residues. The CDR3 bases are TGCAGTGCTAGAGTGCGGGGGGCCGAAGGCTCTGGGGCCAACGTCCTGACTTTC. Its protein is CSARVRGAEGSGANVLTF.

In this sample, this clone turned up many times. The rearrangement joins TRBV13 to TRBJ1-5, with 8 bases fitting TRBD1. This CDR3 region has 20 residues. Germline CDR1 reads PRHDT; CDR2 reads FYEKMQ (reference sequence). The junction had 23 bases not matched to a gene; V was cut back by 5 bases and J by 5 bases. DNA for the CDR3: TGTGCCAGCAGCAAAGGGCGCTCCCGGGACAGGTTGATTAGGGATCAGCCCCAGCATTTT. This translates into CASSKGRSRDRLIRDQPQHF.

This clone was observed at least ten times. The V gene is TRBV11-2, the J gene TRBJ2-3; 10 nucleotides agree with TRBD2. The V gene end was trimmed by 5 bases and the J gene end by 5 bases; junction bases not matched to a gene: 13. The CDR3 spans 17 residues. The germline gives CDR1 SGHAT, CDR2 FQNNGV. The CDR3 DNA is TGTGCCAGCAGCCCTAGGGCAGCGGGAGGGCCCGGAGATACGCAGTATTTT. Translating it yields CASSPRAAGGPGDTQYF.